This TCR beta chain came from a study of control samples from healthy donors and cancer patients. Germline V lookup: CDR1 KGHSH, CDR2 LQKENI. The ends were cut back, 5 bases at V and 9 bases at J, with 11 bases in the middle. This CDR3 contains 12 residues. Clones were sequenced by immunoSEQ multiplex PCR, and TCRdb holds only the in-frame ones, with some missing. Of tens of thousands of clones listed, 70% to 90% were seen once; the top ten hold about 2.6%. Material: PBMCs. The receptor's source is a woman between 45 and 65 years old with lung cancer. The rearrangement links TRBV18 to TRBJ2-1, with D maybe TRBD1 (5 bases). CDR3 region: CASSDGGAEQFF. CDR3 sequence (DNA): TGTGCCAGCTCAGACGGTGGGGCTGAGCAGTTCTTC.